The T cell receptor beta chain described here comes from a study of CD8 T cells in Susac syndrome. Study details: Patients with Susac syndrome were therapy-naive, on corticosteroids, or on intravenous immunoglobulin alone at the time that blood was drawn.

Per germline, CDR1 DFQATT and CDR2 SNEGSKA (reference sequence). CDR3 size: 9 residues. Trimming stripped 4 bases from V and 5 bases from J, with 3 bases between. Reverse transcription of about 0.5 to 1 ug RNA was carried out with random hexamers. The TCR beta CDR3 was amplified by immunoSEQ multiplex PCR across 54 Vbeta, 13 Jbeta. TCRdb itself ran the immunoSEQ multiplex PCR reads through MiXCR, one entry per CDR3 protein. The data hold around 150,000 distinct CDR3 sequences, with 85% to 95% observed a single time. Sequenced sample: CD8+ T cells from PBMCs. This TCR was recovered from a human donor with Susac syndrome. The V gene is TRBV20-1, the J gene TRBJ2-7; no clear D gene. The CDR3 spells CSAKDEQYF. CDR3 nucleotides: TGCAGTGCTAAGGACGAGCAGTACTTC.